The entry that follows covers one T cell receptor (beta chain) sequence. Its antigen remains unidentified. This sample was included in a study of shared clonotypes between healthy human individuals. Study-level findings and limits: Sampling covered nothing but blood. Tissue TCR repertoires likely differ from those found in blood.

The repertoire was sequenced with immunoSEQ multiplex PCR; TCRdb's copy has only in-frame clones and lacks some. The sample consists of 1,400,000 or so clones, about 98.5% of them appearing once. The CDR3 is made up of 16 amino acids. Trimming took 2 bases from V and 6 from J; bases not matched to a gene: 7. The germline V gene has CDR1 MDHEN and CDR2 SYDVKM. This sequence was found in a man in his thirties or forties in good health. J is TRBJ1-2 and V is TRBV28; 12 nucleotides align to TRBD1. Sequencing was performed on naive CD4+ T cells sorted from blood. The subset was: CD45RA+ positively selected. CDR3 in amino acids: CASSLQGTGGAHGYTF. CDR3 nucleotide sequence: TGTGCCAGCAGTTTACAAGGGACAGGGGGCGCCCATGGCTACACCTTC.